Here is one T cell receptor beta chain with its context. Antigen: not known. As for time point: week 35, safety follow-up. The investigators gave 300 ug of mutant IDH1 20-mer peptide in each vaccine dose, together with topical imiquimod. This record belongs to a study of a mutant IDH1 vaccine in newly diagnosed glioma. Overall study: The first vaccination came 4-6 weeks after radiotherapy alone, or with temozolomide cycles.

Some clones are missing from TCRdb's copy, which holds only in-frame ones; the method was immunoSEQ multiplex PCR. The data hold about 41,000 clones, with over 75% observed a single time. The sequences come from PBMCs, collected from a glioma patient whose treatment included an IDH1 peptide vaccine. This sequence originates from a middle-aged man with glioma.

The CDR3 DNA sequence: TGTGCCAGCAGCCCCCCGGGCTGGTACGAGACCCAGTACTTC. Amino acid sequence: CASSPPGWYETQYF. The chain couples TRBV6-5 to TRBJ2-5; D gene unclear. This CDR3 is 14 amino acids long. Germline lookup yields CDR1 MNHEY and CDR2 SVGAGI. V was trimmed by 6 bases and J by 5 bases, leaving 16 bases between them.